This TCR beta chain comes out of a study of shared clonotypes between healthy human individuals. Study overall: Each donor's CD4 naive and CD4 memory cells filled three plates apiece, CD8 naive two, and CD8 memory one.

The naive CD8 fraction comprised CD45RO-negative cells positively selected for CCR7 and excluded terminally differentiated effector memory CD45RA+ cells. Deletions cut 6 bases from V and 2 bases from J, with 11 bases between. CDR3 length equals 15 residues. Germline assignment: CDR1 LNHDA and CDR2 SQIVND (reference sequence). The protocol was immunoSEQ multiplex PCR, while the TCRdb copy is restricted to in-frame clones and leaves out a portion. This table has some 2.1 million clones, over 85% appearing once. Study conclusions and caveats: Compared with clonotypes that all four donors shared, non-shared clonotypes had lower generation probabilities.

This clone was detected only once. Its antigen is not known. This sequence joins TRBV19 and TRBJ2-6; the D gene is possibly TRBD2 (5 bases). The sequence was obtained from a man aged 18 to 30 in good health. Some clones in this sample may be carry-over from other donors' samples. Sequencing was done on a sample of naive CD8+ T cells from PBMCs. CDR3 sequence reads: CASSLAAAGANVLTF. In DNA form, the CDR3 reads TGTGCCAGTAGCCTAGCCGCCGCTGGGGCCAACGTCCTGACTTTC.